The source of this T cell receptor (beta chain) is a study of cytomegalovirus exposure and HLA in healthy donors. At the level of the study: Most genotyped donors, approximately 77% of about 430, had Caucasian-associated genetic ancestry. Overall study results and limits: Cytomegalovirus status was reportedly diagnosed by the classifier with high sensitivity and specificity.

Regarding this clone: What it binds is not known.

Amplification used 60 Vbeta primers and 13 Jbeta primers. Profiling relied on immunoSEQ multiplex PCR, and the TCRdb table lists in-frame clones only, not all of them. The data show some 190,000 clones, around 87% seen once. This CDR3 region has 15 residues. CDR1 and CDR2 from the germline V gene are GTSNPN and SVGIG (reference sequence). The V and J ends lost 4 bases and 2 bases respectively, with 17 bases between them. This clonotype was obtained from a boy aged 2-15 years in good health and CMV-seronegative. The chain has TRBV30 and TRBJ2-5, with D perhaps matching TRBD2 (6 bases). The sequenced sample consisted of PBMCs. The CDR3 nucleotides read TGTGCCTGGATTCGGTTGGTGGGAGGTCAAGAGACCCAGTACTTC. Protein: CAWIRLVGGQETQYF.